These 16 T cell receptor beta chains were sequenced from one sample in a study of shared clonotypes between healthy human individuals. The data were produced by immunoSEQ multiplex PCR, yet TCRdb's version contains in-frame clones alone and is incomplete. The sample holds 850,000 to 1,100,000 clones, around three quarters seen once. The specimen was memory CD4+ T cells from PBMCs. Subset denoted: CD45RA-negative fraction. Source of these receptors: a man aged 18 to 30 in good health. Some clones in this sample may be carry-over from other donors' samples.

J is TRBJ1-1 and V is TRBV10-2, with TRBD1 identical over 7 bases. V lost 6 bases, J lost 1 base, and 2 bases stayed unmatched. The germline V gene has CDR1 WSHSY and CDR2 SAAADI. This CDR3 has 13 residues. The CDR3 protein is CASRRQGNTEAFF. The DNA for the CDR3 is TGCGCCAGCAGAAGACAGGGGAACACTGAAGCTTTCTTT.

The CDR3 spells CASSIEGTYGYTF. CDR3 nucleotide sequence: TGTGCCAGTAGTATAGAAGGGACGTATGGCTACACCTTC. V usage is TRBV19 and J usage is TRBJ1-2, with D tentatively TRBD1 (5 bases). The germline V gene encodes CDR1 LNHDA and CDR2 SQIVND (reference sequence). Trimming took 0 bases from V and 5 from J, leaving 7 bases between them. The CDR3 consists of 13 residues.

CDR3 sequence reads: CASSPRQGRDEQFF. The CDR3 DNA reads TGCGCCAGCAGCCCTCGACAGGGGAGGGATGAGCAGTTCTTC. V usage is TRBV5-1 and J usage is TRBJ2-1, with TRBD1 as a possible D gene (8 bases). Trimming cost V 4 bases and J 8 bases, with 16 bases left between them. Per the germline V gene, CDR1 is SGHRS and CDR2 is YFSETQ. The CDR3 sequence is 14 residues long.

This clone was picked up many times. The chain joins TRBV10-3 to TRBJ2-2; possibly TRBD1 or TRBD2 for D (5 bases each). Trimming left V 6 bases short and J 11 bases short, with 10 bases between. This CDR3 has 11 amino acids. In germline, CDR1 is ENHRY, CDR2 SYGVKD. DNA of the CDR3: TGTGCCATCAGCGGGACCTCCGAGCTGTTTTTT. Translation gives CAISGTSELFF.

The CDR3: CASKKGTGRSYEQYF. CDR3 nucleotide sequence: TGTGCCAGCAAAAAAGGGACAGGCCGTTCCTACGAGCAGTACTTC. The V call is TRBV11-2, the J call TRBJ2-7, with 8 bases matching TRBD1. The CDR3 contains 15 residues. V was pared by 7 bases and J by 1 base, with 9 bases of the junction left unmatched. Per germline, CDR1 SGHAT and CDR2 FQNNGV.

The genes are TRBV5-1 and TRBJ1-1; TRBD1 is a possible D gene (5 bases). CDR3 size: 17 residues. Germline V CDR1 and CDR2: SGHRS, YFSETQ. The V end lost 1 base, the J end lost 1 base, and 17 bases lay between the germline ends. The DNA of the CDR3 is TGCGCCAGCAGCTTGATCCCCGGGGGGAGGTCGAACACTGAAGCTTTCTTT. As protein: CASSLIPGGRSNTEAFF.

The J gene is TRBJ2-1, the V gene TRBV5-1; TRBD1 agrees at 7 bases. CDR3 length: 15 residues. V lost 5 bases, J lost 2 bases, and 7 bases stayed unmatched. Per germline, CDR1 SGHRS and CDR2 YFSETQ. In DNA, the CDR3 is TGCGCCAGCAGTCGTGACGGGACAGCCTACAATGAGCAGTTCTTC. It translates to CASSRDGTAYNEQFF.

This sequence joins TRBV5-6 and TRBJ2-1; tentatively, D is TRBD2 (6 bases). The V and J ends lost 4 bases and 1 base respectively, with 15 bases between them. CDR1 and CDR2 from the germline V gene are SGHDT and YYEEEE. CDR3 length equals 16 residues. The CDR3: CASSLGRERSYNEQFF. The CDR3 region has the DNA TGTGCCAGCAGCCTGGGGCGGGAAAGGTCCTACAATGAGCAGTTCTTC.

The chain carries TRBV7-2 and TRBJ2-5; D is ambiguous. CDR3 length: 13 amino acids. CDR1 is SGHTA and CDR2 is FQGNSA in the germline V gene. V was cut by 2 bases and J by 6 bases, with 10 bases left in between. Written as DNA, the CDR3 is TGTGCCAGCAGCTTATGGGCCACGCAGACCCAGTACTTC. Amino acid sequence: CASSLWATQTQYF.

This sequence joins TRBV20-1 and TRBJ2-1; D gene unclear. Trimming took 5 bases from V and 4 from J, leaving 6 bases between them. CDR1 is DFQATT, CDR2 SNEGSKA, per germline (reference sequence). This CDR3 is 11 amino acids long. CDR3 loop: CSAGTYNEQFF. The CDR3 DNA is TGCAGTGCTGGAACTTACAATGAGCAGTTCTTC.

The sample holds one count of this clone. V gene TRBV28 combines with J gene TRBJ2-1; 11 bases align to TRBD2. J gave up 3 bases and V 2 bases, and 0 bases lay outside the gene matches. The length of the CDR3 is 15 residues. The V gene's germline CDR1 is MDHEN and CDR2 SYDVKM. The CDR3 region has the DNA TGTGCCAGCAGTTTACTAGCGGGGGGCTACAATGAGCAGTTCTTC. It translates to CASSLLAGGYNEQFF.

The gene calls are TRBV5-1 and TRBJ2-3; TRBD2 matches 7 bases. V trimming: 4 bases; J trimming: 4 bases; junction bases outside the gene matches: 12. This CDR3 has 16 residues. Germline V CDR1 and CDR2: SGHRS, YFSETQ. The CDR3 nucleotides read TGCGCCAGCAGCCCGGACCGAACTAGCGTACCAGATACGCAGTATTTT. This gives the protein CASSPDRTSVPDTQYF.

The chain combines TRBV28 with TRBJ2-4, with a tentative D call TRBD2 (6 bases). Germline V CDR1 and CDR2: MDHEN, SYDVKM. Trimming removed 4 bases at V and 11 bases at J, with 27 bases between. The CDR3 covers 17 residues. In nucleotides, the CDR3 is TGTGCCAGCAGTTCAACCCATCGGACTATTATACATGCGGTTCAGTACTTC. It yields the protein CASSSTHRTIIHAVQYF.

The chain is built from TRBV2 and TRBJ2-2; D unresolved. This CDR3 contains 14 residues. The V end was cut by 4 bases, the J end by 3 bases, with 9 bases between. Per germline, CDR1 SNHLY and CDR2 FYNNEI. CDR3 residues: CASSVLGYTGELFF. The CDR3 DNA sequence: TGTGCCAGCAGTGTCCTGGGGTACACCGGGGAGCTGTTTTTT.

Turning to this clone: The same CDR3 can be traced to other DNA sequences in this sample. CDR3 nucleotides: TGTGCCAGCAGTTTATCGAGGGGAACGAACACCGGGGAGCTGTTTTTT. Protein product: CASSLSRGTNTGELFF. The chain employs TRBV28 and TRBJ2-2; the D call may be TRBD1 or TRBD2 (5 bases each). Per the germline V gene, CDR1 is MDHEN and CDR2 is SYDVKM. Trimming left V 1 base short and J 0 bases short, with 9 bases between. The CDR3 has 16 amino acids.

The chain uses TRBV5-1 and TRBJ2-2, with D unresolved. The germline CDR1 and CDR2 sequences are SGHRS and YFSETQ. The CDR3 spans 15 residues. V was cut by 6 bases and J by 2 bases, with 14 bases left in between. The CDR3 spells CASISSPPNTGELFF. As DNA, the CDR3 is TGCGCCAGCATATCCAGCCCACCAAACACCGGGGAGCTGTTTTTT.